The subject of this entry is one TCR beta chain. These data come from a study of CD8+ T cells in alopecia areata. PBMC-derived CD4+ and CD8+ T cells were sorted. The CDR3 contains 17 residues. The V gene's germline CDR1 is LGHNA and CDR2 YNFKEQ. Between the trimmed V and J ends, which lost 6 bases and 0 bases, there was a span of 15 bases. RNA was extracted and reverse transcribed into cDNA as the sequencing template. Sequencing used immunoSEQ multiplex PCR; TCRdb keeps in-frame clones, though not all of them. The table lists 110,000 to 150,000 clones, roughly three fifths of them singletons. This clonotype was sampled from a human donor with alopecia areata. The specimen comprised CD4+ T cells sorted from blood, sampled at week 0. The chain carries TRBV4-2 and TRBJ2-6; D is ambiguous. The CDR3 protein is CASRYTASYSGANVLTF. CDR3 bases: TGTGCCAGCAGGTATACCGCCTCCTACTCTGGGGCCAACGTCCTGACTTTC.